What follows are 20 T cell receptor beta chains derived from one specimen sequenced in a study of blood T cell repertoires in COVID-19. Some clones are missing from TCRdb's copy, which holds only in-frame ones; the method was immunoSEQ multiplex PCR. This sample has 110,000 or so clones, with 75% to 90% found just once. Sequencing was performed on peripheral blood. These receptor sequences come from a human donor in a cohort sampled during active COVID-19.

The rearrangement links TRBV6-5 to TRBJ2-5, with 8 bases fitting TRBD1. With 5 bases clipped from V and 4 bases from J, the junction kept 6 bases outside the gene matches. In germline, CDR1 is MNHEY, CDR2 SVGAGI. This CDR3 comprises 14 residues. The CDR3 loop is CASSPSTGVETQYF. The CDR3 coding sequence is TGTGCCAGCAGTCCATCGACAGGGGTAGAGACCCAGTACTTC.

This rearrangement joins TRBV2 to TRBJ2-2; 11 bases map to TRBD2. Germline values: CDR1 SNHLY, CDR2 FYNNEI. This CDR3 has 15 amino acids. Losses at the gene ends were 4 bases for V and 6 bases for J; bases not matched to a gene: 4. The CDR3 region is CASSGVAGGSGELFF. CDR3 nucleotides: TGTGCCAGCAGTGGAGTAGCGGGGGGGTCCGGGGAGCTGTTTTTT.

The chain is built from TRBV7-3 and TRBJ2-3, with D possibly TRBD2 on 6 matching bases. Trimming removed 3 bases from V and 11 bases from J, with 9 bases in between. Germline V gives CDR1 SGHTA, CDR2 FQGTGA. The CDR3 covers 11 residues. The CDR3 DNA follows: TGTGCCAGCAGCTTGGGGGGAGTGCAGTATTTT. Translating gives CASSLGGVQYF.

This chain links TRBV19 with TRBJ2-7; 10 nucleotides match TRBD1. This CDR3 comprises 17 residues. J was trimmed by 3 bases and V by 3 bases; bases with no gene match: 11. From germline, CDR1 is LNHDA and CDR2 SQIVND (reference sequence). The CDR3 region is CASSIVGRDRGFYEQYF. CDR3 nucleotide sequence: TGTGCCAGTAGTATCGTCGGTAGGGACAGGGGTTTCTACGAGCAGTACTTC.

The chain couples TRBV7-9 to TRBJ2-7, with D possibly being TRBD1 (5 bases). Trimming removed 3 bases at V and 3 bases at J, with 18 bases between. The CDR3 has 16 amino acids. From germline, CDR1 is SEHNR and CDR2 FQNEAQ (reference sequence). CDR3 residues: CASSFTTGELIYEQYF. The CDR3 DNA sequence: TGTGCCAGCAGCTTTACTACAGGAGAGCTAATCTACGAGCAGTACTTC.

The chain couples TRBV2 to TRBJ1-4; no clear D. Germline loops: CDR1 SNHLY, CDR2 FYNNEI. The CDR3 extends over 14 amino acids. V was shortened by 7 bases and J by 2 bases, with 11 bases between the two germline ends. The CDR3 DNA is TGTGCCAGCAAGACGGAGGCGACTAATGAAAAACTGTTTTTT. Translated, it gives CASKTEATNEKLFF.

This chain links TRBV7-9 with TRBJ2-7, with 10 nucleotides matching TRBD2. With 5 bases clipped from V and 5 bases from J, the junction kept 9 bases outside the gene matches. CDR1 and CDR2 from the germline V gene are SEHNR and FQNEAQ (reference sequence). The CDR3 has 15 amino acids. The CDR3 loop is CASSGVSSGGDEQYF. The DNA for the CDR3 is TGTGCCAGCAGCGGGGTGTCTAGCGGGGGCGACGAGCAGTACTTC.

The chain recombines TRBV3-1 (or the pseudogene TRBV3-2) with TRBJ2-1; 8 nucleotides line up with TRBD2. The V gene end was trimmed by 1 base and the J gene end by 5 bases; junction bases not matched to a gene: 4. Germline V gene data show CDR1 as LGHDT and CDR2 as YNNKEL (reference sequence). This CDR3 region has 15 residues. The CDR3 loop reads CASSQAGGRNNEQFF. The DNA for the CDR3 is TGTGCCAGCAGCCAAGCGGGGGGGAGAAACAATGAGCAGTTCTTC.

V is TRBV6-5 and J is TRBJ2-1; tentatively, D is TRBD2 (7 bases). V lost 0 bases to trimming and J lost 6 bases, with 12 bases between them. From germline, CDR1 is MNHEY and CDR2 SVGAGI. CDR3 size: 15 residues. CDR3 in DNA: TGTGCCAGCAGTTACTCTGGGGGGGCGATCAATGAGCAGTTCTTC. It is translated as CASSYSGGAINEQFF.

The genes are TRBV6-5 and TRBJ1-2; 7 nucleotides agree with TRBD1. The V gene's germline CDR1 is MNHEY and CDR2 SVGAGI. The J segment lost 4 bases and the V segment lost 2 bases, leaving 7 bases of the junction unmatched. This CDR3 contains 15 residues. The CDR3 region is CASSYRDSDPYGYTF. In DNA form, the CDR3 reads TGTGCCAGCAGTTACCGGGACAGCGATCCCTATGGCTACACCTTC.

V and J are TRBV28 and TRBJ1-2; possible D gene TRBD1, 5 bases. Germline loops: CDR1 MDHEN, CDR2 SYDVKM. The CDR3 is 14 residues long. The V end was cut by 6 bases, the J end by 4 bases, with 15 bases between. The CDR3 DNA sequence: TGTGCCAGCAGCCCTTCGGGGGGACGCTATGGCTACACCTTC. Amino acid sequence: CASSPSGGRYGYTF.

The chain employs TRBV3-1 (or the pseudogene TRBV3-2) and TRBJ2-7, with TRBD2 matching 8 bases. This CDR3 region has 15 residues. J gave up 6 bases and V 0 bases, and 7 bases lay outside the gene matches. Germline V gene sequence: CDR1 LGHDT, CDR2 YNNKEL (reference sequence). The CDR3 DNA reads TGTGCCAGCAGCCAAGAGGCGGGGGGTTGGGGCGAGCAGTACTTC. Amino acids: CASSQEAGGWGEQYF.

This clone was seen a single time. The CDR3 spells CASSGEQGPQHF. CDR3 nucleotides: TGTGCCAGCAGCGGGGAACAGGGGCCCCAGCATTTT. The chain carries TRBV9 and TRBJ1-5; D is possibly TRBD1 (6 bases). Trimming stripped 3 bases from V and 9 bases from J, with 10 bases between. Looked up from germline, CDR1 is SGDLS and CDR2 is YYNGEE. There are 12 residues in the CDR3.

This sequence joins TRBV19 and TRBJ1-1; D is ambiguous. Trimming cost V 6 bases and J 4 bases, with 12 bases left between them. Germline-derived CDR1 and CDR2 are LNHDA and SQIVND (reference sequence). CDR3 length: 13 amino acids. CDR3 nucleotides: TGTGCCAGTAGCCTCTTGGTGAGCACTGAAGCTTTCTTT. This codes for CASSLLVSTEAFF. Using reference TRBV19 and TRBJ1-1 for the parts outside the CDR3, the full variable domain is DGGITQSPKYLFRKEGQNVTLSCEQNLNHDAMYWYRQDPGQGLRLIYYSQIVNDFQKGDIAEGYSVSREKKESFPLTVTSAQKNPTAFYLCASSLLVSTEAFFGQGTRLTVV.

This clone occurred once. The J gene is TRBJ1-5, the V gene TRBV7-9; TRBD1 aligns across 7 bases. The V gene's germline CDR1 is SEHNR and CDR2 FQNEAQ (reference sequence). The CDR3 runs to 16 residues. Trimming took 4 bases from V and 1 from J; bases not matched to a gene: 7. Here the CDR3 DNA reads TGTGCCAGCAGCTCCTCGGGCAGGGGGAGCAATCAGCCCCAGCATTTT. It encodes CASSSSGRGSNQPQHF.

The chain has TRBV7-2 and TRBJ1-6, with D unresolved. Germline V gives CDR1 SGHTA, CDR2 FQGNSA. The V end was cut by 3 bases, the J end by 9 bases, with 15 bases between. The length of the CDR3 is 15 residues. The CDR3 is CASSFFGLNGSPLHF. The DNA for the CDR3 is TGTGCCAGCAGCTTTTTCGGACTGAATGGTTCACCCCTCCACTTT.

The chain carries TRBV5-1 and TRBJ1-4; 7 bases match TRBD1. Germline CDR1 is SGHRS and CDR2 is YFSETQ. The ends lost 4 bases at V and 4 bases at J; junction bases unmatched: 4. This CDR3 has 14 amino acids. The CDR3 loop is CASSARQGNEKLFF. CDR3 DNA: TGCGCCAGCAGCGCCCGACAGGGTAATGAAAAACTGTTTTTT.

CDR3 sequence reads: CASSIGQGRGGYEQFF. The CDR3 nucleotides are TGTGCCAGTAGTATAGGACAGGGGAGAGGGGGCTATGAGCAGTTCTTC. The V gene is TRBV19, the J gene TRBJ2-1, with 8 bases that match TRBD1. Germline CDR1 is LNHDA and CDR2 is SQIVND (reference sequence). The CDR3 loop spans 16 amino acids. V lost 1 base and J lost 8; bases outside the gene matches: 10.

Here the CDR3 DNA reads TGTGCCAGCAGCTTAGGGGTAGCGGGGGGCTACGAGCAGTACTTC. Its protein is CASSLGVAGGYEQYF. The chain employs TRBV7-8 and TRBJ2-7, with 10 bases that match TRBD2. The germline CDR1 and CDR2 sequences are SGHVS and FQNEAQ. CDR3 size: 15 residues. Trimming cost V 1 base and J 3 bases; bases outside gene matches: 3.

This sequence joins TRBV29-1 and TRBJ2-7; TRBD2 matches 7 bases. V lost 4 bases and J lost 1; bases outside the gene matches: 7. The CDR3 is made up of 14 amino acids. Germline V gene lookup returns CDR1 SQVTM and CDR2 ANQGSEA. Here the CDR3 reads CSVAPAGDSYEQYF. In nucleotides, the CDR3 is TGCAGCGTTGCCCCCGCGGGGGATTCCTACGAGCAGTACTTC.